One sample yielded the 15 T cell receptor beta chains listed below, sequenced in a study of long-term antiretroviral therapy in people with HIV. Run at survey level, the immunoSEQ assay was version v3.0. Profiling relied on immunoSEQ multiplex PCR, and the TCRdb table lists in-frame clones only, not all of them. Of more than 20,000 clones in the sample, more than 80% were seen once. This sample comprised unsorted PBMCs, obtained 0.5 years before starting antiretroviral therapy. The receptors here all came from a man between 40 and 49 years old with HIV.

J is TRBJ2-7 and V is TRBV13; D tentatively fits TRBD1 or TRBD2 (5 bases each). V lost 4 bases and J 7 bases, leaving 17 bases between the germline ends. Germline V CDR1 and CDR2: PRHDT, FYEKMQ (reference sequence). The length of the CDR3 is 14 residues. CDR3 region: CASSYITQGGEQYF. DNA of the CDR3: TGTGCCAGCAGCTACATCACCCAGGGCGGGGAGCAGTACTTC.

This clone was seen only a few times. The chain employs TRBV27 and TRBJ1-2; possible D gene TRBD1, 5 bases. Trimming removed 6 bases at V and 7 bases at J, with 18 bases between. CDR3 length: 14 amino acids. CDR1 is MNHEY and CDR2 is SMNVEV in the germline V gene (reference sequence). CDR3 loop: CASSRGAMGVGYTF. The CDR3 coding sequence is TGTGCCAGCAGCCGGGGAGCGATGGGGGTTGGCTACACCTTC.

The J gene is TRBJ1-5, the V gene TRBV19, with 7 bases matching TRBD1. Trimming removed 7 bases from V and 1 base from J; junction bases left unmatched: 10. CDR1 LNHDA and CDR2 SQIVND come from the germline V gene (reference sequence). CDR3 length: 16 residues. This CDR3 reads CASTARGDWSNQPQHF. DNA of the CDR3: TGTGCCAGTACAGCCAGGGGGGATTGGAGCAATCAGCCCCAGCATTTT.

The chain joins TRBV19 to TRBJ1-3; 10 bases line up with TRBD1. Trimming at V came to 7 bases and at J to 4 bases, leaving 4 bases not matched to a gene. CDR3 length: 14 amino acids. The germline gives CDR1 LNHDA, CDR2 SQIVND (reference sequence). CDR3 region: CASNDRGPGNTIYF. Here the CDR3 DNA reads TGTGCCAGTAACGACAGGGGGCCCGGAAACACCATATATTTT.

This rearrangement joins TRBV5-1 to TRBJ1-1; D unclear. CDR3 length equals 17 residues. Germline assignment: CDR1 SGHRS and CDR2 YFSETQ. Trimming pared 0 bases from V and 0 bases from J, leaving 15 bases between. CDR3 DNA sequence: TGCGCCAGCAGCTTGGAGGCGGATTTCCGCATGAACACTGAAGCTTTCTTT. Amino acid sequence: CASSLEADFRMNTEAFF.

The V call is TRBV7-2, the J call TRBJ2-1, with a weak D call TRBD1 (6 bases). The CDR3 runs 15 residues. The V gene's germline CDR1 is SGHTA and CDR2 FQGNSA. Trimming removed 5 bases at V and 8 bases at J, with 19 bases between. CDR3 DNA: TGTGCCAGCAGCCCGACCCGACAGGTTGTCGATGAGCAGTTCTTC. This sequence encodes CASSPTRQVVDEQFF.

The chain employs TRBV7-8 and TRBJ2-3; D unclear. This CDR3 has 14 amino acids. Per germline, CDR1 SGHVS and CDR2 FQNEAQ. Trimming took 1 base from V and 1 from J, leaving 6 bases between them. CDR3 sequence reads: CASSLGQRTDTQYF. For the CDR3, the DNA is TGTGCCAGCAGCTTAGGACAACGCACAGATACGCAGTATTTT.

The chain is built from TRBV18 and TRBJ1-1; D is unclear. V was clipped by 6 bases and J by 6 bases, with 20 bases between them. The germline gives CDR1 KGHSH, CDR2 LQKENI. This CDR3 has 15 residues. The CDR3 DNA is TGTGCCAGCTCCCTCCTATCGGCGAACCGTTCTGAAGCTTTCTTT. Encoded protein: CASSLLSANRSEAFF.

The chain uses TRBV5-1 and TRBJ2-7; no clear D. Germline values: CDR1 SGHRS, CDR2 YFSETQ. CDR3 size: 12 residues. Trimming stripped 6 bases from V and 1 base from J, with 8 bases between. The CDR3 is CASTGPSYEQYF. The CDR3 coding sequence is TGCGCCAGCACCGGGCCGTCCTACGAGCAGTACTTC.

This chain links TRBV6-6 with TRBJ1-6, with no clear D. The CDR3 consists of 13 residues. Germline V CDR1 and CDR2: MNHNY, SVGAGI (reference sequence). Trimming left V 8 bases short and J 6 bases short, with 11 bases between. The CDR3 bases are TGTGCCAGCGGCTTAGGTAGTAATTCACCCCTCCACTTT. This gives the protein CASGLGSNSPLHF.

This chain joins TRBV28 and TRBJ1-4; no reliable D call. CDR1 MDHEN and CDR2 SYDVKM come from the germline V gene. The CDR3 totals 13 residues. V was clipped by 7 bases and J by 7 bases, with 13 bases between them. The CDR3 spells CASIPRLGEKLFF. The CDR3 DNA is TGTGCCAGCATTCCCCGATTGGGTGAAAAACTGTTTTTT.

V is TRBV7-9 and J is TRBJ2-5; a weak D match, TRBD1 (6 bases). The V end lost 7 bases, the J end lost 5 bases, and 20 bases lay between the germline ends. In germline, CDR1 is SEHNR, CDR2 FQNEAQ (reference sequence). CDR3 length: 15 residues. The CDR3 bases are TGTGCCAGCACCGAATCAACAGGGTTTGTGGAGACCCAGTACTTC. Its translation: CASTESTGFVETQYF.

This sequence joins TRBV27 and TRBJ1-1; TRBD1 matches at 7 bases. V lost 6 bases to trimming and J lost 7 bases; unmatched junction nucleotides: 8. This CDR3 has 13 amino acids. Per the germline V gene, CDR1 is MNHEY and CDR2 is SMNVEV (reference sequence). The CDR3 coding sequence is TGTGCCAGCAGCCGAGACAGGGCAGTTGAAGCTTTCTTT. This encodes CASSRDRAVEAFF.

The count of this clone is one. The sample contains more than one DNA sequence encoding this CDR3. The chain uses TRBV18 and TRBJ2-7; 8 nucleotides agree with TRBD2. Germline assignment: CDR1 KGHSH and CDR2 LQKENI. The trim removed 2 bases at V and 2 bases at J, leaving 2 bases unmatched. This CDR3 spans 14 amino acids. CDR3 in DNA: TGTGCCAGCTCACCAGGCGGGGGGACCTACGAGCAGTACTTC. As protein: CASSPGGGTYEQYF.

This rearrangement joins TRBV28 to TRBJ2-1; TRBD1 matches 7 bases. This CDR3 region has 15 residues. J was trimmed by 6 bases and V by 6 bases; bases with no gene match: 11. The V gene's germline CDR1 is MDHEN and CDR2 SYDVKM. Written as DNA, the CDR3 is TGTGCCAGCAGCCCTATGCGAGGGGGCGGCAATGAGCAGTTCTTC. Protein: CASSPMRGGGNEQFF.